This TCR beta chain was identified during a study of blood T cells in healthy people across ages. Overall study findings and caveats: With age, beta diversity per million T cells declined roughly linearly, significantly by 30 to 50.

The V gene's germline CDR1 is SEHNR and CDR2 FQNEAQ (reference sequence). Trimming removed 5 bases from V and 9 bases from J; junction bases left unmatched: 12. The CDR3 loop spans 15 amino acids. Together with a sample-barcoded 5' primer, a J-beta primer mix was included in a second PCR lasting about 7 to 11 cycles. TCRdb re-derived calls from the 5' RACE reads in MiXCR, one entry per CDR3 protein. The sample gives roughly 2 million distinct CDR3 sequences, less than 50% of which show up once; approximately 2% is in the top ten. This clonotype was detected once. What it recognizes is unknown. A much more abundant neighbour one base away suggests this may be a read error.

The sample comprised blood. The chain carries TRBV7-9 and TRBJ2-1; 8 positions match TRBD1. The receptor's source is a woman aged 40 to 50 in good health. CDR3 region: CASSQGAGGRGEQFF. Here the CDR3 DNA reads TGTGCCAGCAGCCAGGGGGCCGGAGGGCGAGGTGAGCAGTTCTTC.